The T cell receptor beta chain under discussion was sequenced for a study of naive and memory T cell subsets. TCR cDNA received a 3' ligated oligonucleotide that carried a UMI. The SP2 primer and nested alpha and beta constant region primers amplified ligated cDNA in four rounds. TCRdb itself ran the 5' RACE reads through MiXCR, one entry per CDR3 protein. The repertoire includes 45,000 to 55,000 distinct CDR3 sequences, about 4.8% of them detected once, and 0.7% to 0.9% sits in the top ten. This clonotype came up a few times. The origin of this receptor is a female donor in good health.

The CDR3 region is CASSSHPGGGTDTQYF. The CDR3 nucleotides are TGTGCCAGCAGTTCTCATCCGGGAGGTGGCACAGATACGCAGTATTTT. The chain combines TRBV6-6 with TRBJ2-3, with 7 nucleotides matching TRBD2. Per the germline V gene, CDR1 is MNHNY and CDR2 is SVGAGI (reference sequence). The CDR3 loop spans 16 amino acids. The V gene end was trimmed by 4 bases and the J gene end by 1 base; junction bases not matched to a gene: 8.